This passage covers 4 T cell receptor beta chains from one sample sequenced in a study of blood T cell repertoires in COVID-19. Only in-frame clones appear in the TCRdb table, and some are missing; sequencing was by immunoSEQ multiplex PCR. The sample contains 120,000 or so clones, approximately 83% of which appear only once. The source material was peripheral blood. These receptors originate from a woman in her forties or fifties with acute or convalescent COVID-19.

This rearrangement joins TRBV6-5 to TRBJ1-2; no clear D gene. This CDR3 spans 15 amino acids. The germline gives CDR1 MNHEY, CDR2 SVGAGI. Trimming shortened V by 6 bases and J by 6 bases, and 20 bases separated the two germline ends. Here the CDR3 DNA reads TGTGCCAGCAGGATAAATGCGGGGTGGGGAAATGGCTACACCTTC. Translating it yields CASRINAGWGNGYTF.

The rearrangement uses TRBV6-1 and TRBJ1-5; TRBD1 aligns across 11 bases. V was pared by 1 base and J by 5 bases, with 4 bases of the junction left unmatched. This CDR3 has 16 amino acids. CDR1 is MNHNS and CDR2 is SASEGT in the germline V gene. The CDR3 DNA follows: TGTGCCAGCAGTGAAGGGACAGGGGGCCTATATCAGCCCCAGCATTTT. As protein: CASSEGTGGLYQPQHF.

V gene TRBV3-1 (or the pseudogene TRBV3-2) combines with J gene TRBJ1-1; D is perhaps TRBD1 (6 bases). CDR3 length equals 15 residues. V gave up 6 bases and J gave up 1 base, with 15 bases separating them. The germline gives CDR1 LGHDT, CDR2 YNNKEL (reference sequence). The CDR3 DNA is TGTGCCAGCAGTAAAACCGGGACAAAGAACACTGAAGCTTTCTTT. This translates into CASSKTGTKNTEAFF.

This chain connects TRBV10-2 to TRBJ1-1; D gene ambiguous. Germline CDR1 is WSHSY and CDR2 is SAAADI. The V end lost 3 bases, the J end lost 3 bases, and 2 bases lay between the germline ends. CDR3 length equals 11 residues. The CDR3 coding sequence is TGCGCCAGCAGTGACTACACTGAAGCTTTCTTT. It translates to CASSDYTEAFF.